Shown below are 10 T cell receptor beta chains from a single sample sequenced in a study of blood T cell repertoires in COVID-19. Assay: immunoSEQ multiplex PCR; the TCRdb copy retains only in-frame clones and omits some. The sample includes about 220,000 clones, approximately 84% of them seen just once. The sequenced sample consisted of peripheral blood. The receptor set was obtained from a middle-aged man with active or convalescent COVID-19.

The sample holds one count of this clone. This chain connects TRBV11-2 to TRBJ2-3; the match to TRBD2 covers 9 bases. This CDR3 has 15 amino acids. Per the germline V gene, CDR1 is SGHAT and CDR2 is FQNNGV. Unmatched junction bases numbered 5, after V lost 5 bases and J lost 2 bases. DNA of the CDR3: TGTGCCAGCAGCCTCTTAGCGGGGGTCACAGATACGCAGTATTTT. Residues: CASSLLAGVTDTQYF.

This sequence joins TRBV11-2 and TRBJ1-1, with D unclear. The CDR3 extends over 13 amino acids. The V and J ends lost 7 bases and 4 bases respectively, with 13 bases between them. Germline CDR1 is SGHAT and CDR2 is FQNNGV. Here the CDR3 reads CASTTPRGTEAFF. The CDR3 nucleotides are TGTGCCAGCACCACACCCCGCGGCACTGAAGCTTTCTTT.

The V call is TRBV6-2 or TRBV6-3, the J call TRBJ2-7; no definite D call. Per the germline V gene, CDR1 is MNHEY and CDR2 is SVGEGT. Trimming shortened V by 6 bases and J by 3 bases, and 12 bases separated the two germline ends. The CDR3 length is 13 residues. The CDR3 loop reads CASSHMIIYEQYF. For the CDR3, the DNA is TGTGCCAGCAGCCACATGATCATCTACGAGCAGTACTTC.

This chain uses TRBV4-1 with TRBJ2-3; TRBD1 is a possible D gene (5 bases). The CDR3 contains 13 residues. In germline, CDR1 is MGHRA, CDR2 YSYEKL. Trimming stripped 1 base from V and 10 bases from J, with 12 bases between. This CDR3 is CASSQVRGYPQYF. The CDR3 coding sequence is TGCGCCAGCAGCCAAGTAAGGGGTTACCCGCAGTATTTT.

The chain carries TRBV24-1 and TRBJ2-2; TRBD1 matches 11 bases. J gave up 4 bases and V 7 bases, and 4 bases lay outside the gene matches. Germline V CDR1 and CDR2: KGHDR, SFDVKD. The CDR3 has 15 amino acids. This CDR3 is CATRRGTGGTGELFF. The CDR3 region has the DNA TGTGCCACCAGAAGGGGGACAGGGGGCACCGGGGAGCTGTTTTTT.

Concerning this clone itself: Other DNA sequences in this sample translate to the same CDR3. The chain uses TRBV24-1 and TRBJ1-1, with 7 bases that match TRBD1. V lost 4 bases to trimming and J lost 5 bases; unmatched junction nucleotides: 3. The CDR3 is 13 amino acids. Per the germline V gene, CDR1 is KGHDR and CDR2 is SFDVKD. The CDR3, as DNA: TGTGCCACCAGTGAATCCAGGGGGACTGAAGCTTTCTTT. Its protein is CATSESRGTEAFF.

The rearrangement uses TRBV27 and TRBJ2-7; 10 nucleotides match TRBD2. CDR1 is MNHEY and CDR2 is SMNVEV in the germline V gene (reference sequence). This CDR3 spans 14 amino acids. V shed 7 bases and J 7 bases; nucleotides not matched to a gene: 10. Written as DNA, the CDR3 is TGTGCCAGCAATCTAGCGGGAGCGACTGGAGAGCAGTACTTC. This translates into CASNLAGATGEQYF.

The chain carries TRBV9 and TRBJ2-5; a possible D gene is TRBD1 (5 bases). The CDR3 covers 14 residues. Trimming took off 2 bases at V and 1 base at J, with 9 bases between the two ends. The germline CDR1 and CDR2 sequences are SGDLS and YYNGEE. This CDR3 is CASSVDRTQETQYF. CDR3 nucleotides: TGTGCCAGCAGCGTTGACAGAACCCAAGAGACCCAGTACTTC.

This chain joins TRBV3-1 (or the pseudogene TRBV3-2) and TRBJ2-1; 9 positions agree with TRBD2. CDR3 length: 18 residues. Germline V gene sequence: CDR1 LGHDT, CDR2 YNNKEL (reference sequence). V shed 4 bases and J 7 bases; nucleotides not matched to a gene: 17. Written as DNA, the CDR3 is TGTGCCAGCAGCCCCGGGGTCGGCGGGAGGGCCTCGGGAAATGAGCAGTTCTTC. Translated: CASSPGVGGRASGNEQFF.

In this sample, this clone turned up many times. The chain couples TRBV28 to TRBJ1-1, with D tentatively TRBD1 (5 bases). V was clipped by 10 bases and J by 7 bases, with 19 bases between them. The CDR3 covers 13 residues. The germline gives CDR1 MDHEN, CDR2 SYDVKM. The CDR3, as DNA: TGTGCCATCCAGGGTCGGGGGACGGGTGAAGCTTTCTTT. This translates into CAIQGRGTGEAFF.